This T cell receptor beta chain is from a study of blood T cell repertoires in COVID-19. Each recovered donor of Cohort 3 presented with two negative PCRs, clearance, or symptom resolution. TCRdb's table, derived via immunoSEQ multiplex PCR, lists solely in-frame clones and lacks some. The sample carries approximately 470,000 clones, roughly 90% recorded once. The CDR3 has 15 residues. The germline gives CDR1 MNHEY, CDR2 SVGAGI. V shed 7 bases, J shed 1 base, and the junction held 6 bases outside the gene matches. This TCR derives from a woman between 18 and 29 years old who had recovered from COVID-19. Sequencing was carried out using PBMCs or T cells enriched from blood (not recorded which). This chain uses TRBV6-5 with TRBJ1-5; TRBD1 agrees at 8 bases. CDR3 region: CASTPRGQSNQPQHF. The CDR3 DNA follows: TGTGCCAGCACCCCCAGGGGGCAGAGCAATCAGCCCCAGCATTTT.